What follows are 8 T cell receptor beta chains derived from one specimen sequenced in a study of cytomegalovirus exposure and HLA in healthy donors. The PCR employed 60 Vbeta primers together with 13 Jbeta primers. The data were produced by immunoSEQ multiplex PCR, yet TCRdb's version contains in-frame clones alone and is incomplete. The sample includes roughly 150,000 clones, around 85% seen only once; the top ten take 1%. Material: PBMCs. The source of these receptors is a boy aged 2 to 9 in good health and CMV-seronegative.

V and J are TRBV28 and TRBJ1-1; 8 positions agree with TRBD1. The CDR3 totals 16 residues. CDR1 is MDHEN and CDR2 is SYDVKM in the germline V gene. J lost 3 bases, V lost 4 bases, and 10 bases had no gene match. This chain's CDR3 is CASSWDRLKGDTEAFF. The CDR3 DNA is TGTGCCAGCAGTTGGGACAGGCTTAAAGGCGACACTGAAGCTTTCTTT.

This clone was detected only a few times. The gene calls are TRBV25-1 and TRBJ2-1; 8 bases are shared with TRBD2. The CDR3 runs 12 residues. Germline CDR1 is MGHDK and CDR2 is SYGVNS. V gave up 6 bases and J gave up 11 bases; unmatched junction bases: 6. The CDR3 nucleotides read TGTGCCAGCAGGTATAGCGGGAATAAGCAGTTCTTC. Amino acid sequence: CASRYSGNKQFF. The full variable domain, with the rest looked up from reference TRBV25-1 and TRBJ2-1, is EADIYQTPRYLVIGTGKKITLECSQTMGHDKMYWYQQDPGMELHLIHYSYGVNSTEKGDLSSESTVSRIRTEHFPLTLESARPSHTSQYLCASRYSGNKQFFGPGTRLTVL.

This chain links TRBV12-1 with TRBJ2-7; the D call of TRBD2 is as the table states it, not checked on the DNA. TRBV12-1 is a documented pseudogene. The CDR3 is 13 amino acids. DNA of the CDR3: TGTGCCAGCAGCTACGTACGGAGGGACGAGCAGTACGTC. Amino acid sequence: CASSYVRRDEQYV.

J is TRBJ2-7 and V is TRBV18; D is perhaps TRBD1 (5 bases). CDR1 and CDR2 from the germline V gene are KGHSH and LQKENI. The CDR3 totals 13 residues. Between the trimmed V and J ends, which lost 5 bases and 1 base, there was a span of 9 bases. The CDR3 DNA reads as TGTGCCAGCTCAGCGGACACTTCCTACGAGCAGTACGTC. Encoded protein: CASSADTSYEQYV.

The chain links TRBV19 to TRBJ2-1; unclear D gene. The germline V gene encodes CDR1 LNHDA and CDR2 SQIVND (reference sequence). The CDR3 contains 12 residues. V lost 7 bases to trimming and J lost 4 bases, with 8 bases between them. The CDR3 DNA follows: TGTGCCAGTAAGGCGGAGTACAATGAGCAGTTCTTC. It is translated as CASKAEYNEQFF.

The J gene is TRBJ2-1, the V gene TRBV11-2, with 8 bases matching TRBD2. J gave up 6 bases and V 5 bases, and 6 bases lay outside the gene matches. The V gene's germline CDR1 is SGHAT and CDR2 FQNNGV. This CDR3 comprises 14 residues. CDR3 DNA sequence: TGTGCCAGCAGCCTCGCCGGGACTAGCAATGAGCAGTTCTTC. Encoded protein: CASSLAGTSNEQFF.

This chain joins TRBV29-1 and TRBJ1-6; TRBD1 aligns across 7 bases. The V gene's germline CDR1 is SQVTM and CDR2 ANQGSEA. V shed 6 bases, J shed 6 bases, and the junction held 5 bases outside the gene matches. CDR3 length equals 13 residues. As DNA, the CDR3 is TGCAGCGTGAGTTGGGACAGTAATTCACCCCTCCACTTT. Translating it yields CSVSWDSNSPLHF.

The rearrangement links TRBV27 to TRBJ1-2; D call uncertain. Germline lookup yields CDR1 MNHEY and CDR2 SMNVEV (reference sequence). The CDR3 spans 20 residues. Deletions cut 3 bases from V and 0 bases from J, with 26 bases between. The CDR3 spells CASSFTARPRVPLTNYGYTF. CDR3 nucleotide sequence: TGTGCCAGCAGTTTTACAGCGCGTCCGAGGGTTCCCCTAACTAACTATGGCTACACCTTC.